These T cell receptor beta chains were read from a single sample in a study of T cell responses to AZD1222 COVID-19 vaccine. Using immunoSEQ multiplex PCR, the repertoire was profiled, and TCRdb retains in-frame clones only, with some absent. The sample consists of about 120,000 clones, roughly 88% of them appearing once. The sample was peripheral blood, taken on day 0 of AZD1222 vaccination. The receptors stem from an adult in good health. Both conserved end residues are part of each CDR3. A D gene is named only where the DNA matches it firmly. A clone size is listed for some rows: how often the clone was seen (once, few, many), or a class if it is expanded.

D gene	V gene	clone size	J gene	CDR3 protein	CDR3 DNA
TRBD2	TRBV7-9	many	TRBJ2-7	CASSLASGSDEQYF	TGTGCCAGCAGCTTAGCCAGCGGGAGTGACGAGCAGTACTTC
TRBD1	TRBV25-1	-	TRBJ2-7	CASANRGRFDYEQYF	TGTGCCAGCGCGAACAGGGGGCGGTTTGACTACGAGCAGTACTTC
-	TRBV24-1	-	TRBJ1-2	CATSDLPLYGYTF	TGTGCCACCAGTGATTTGCCATTGTATGGCTACACCTTC
TRBD2	TRBV7-2	-	TRBJ2-3	CASSVPSGRADTQYF	TGTGCCAGCAGCGTCCCTAGCGGGAGGGCAGATACGCAGTATTTT
TRBD1	TRBV10-3	-	TRBJ2-7	CAISDRNPGTGQQEQYF	TGTGCCATCAGTGATCGGAATCCCGGGACAGGTCAACAAGAGCAGTACTTC
-	TRBV19	-	TRBJ1-5	CASTITQGNQPQHF	TGTGCCAGTACTATTACCCAGGGGAATCAGCCCCAGCATTTT
TRBD1	TRBV18	-	TRBJ1-2	CASSPSTGANYGYTF	TGTGCCAGCTCACCATCGACAGGGGCTAACTATGGCTACACCTTC
-	TRBV5-5	-	TRBJ1-4	CASSPGTRGINEKLFF	TGTGCCAGCAGCCCCGGGACACGGGGGATCAATGAAAAACTGTTTTTT
-	TRBV30	-	TRBJ2-1	CAWTSGDYNEQFF	TGTGCCTGGACAAGCGGTGACTACAATGAGCAGTTCTTC
-	TRBV2	-	TRBJ2-7	CASSGRDEQYF	TGTGCCAGCAGTGGGCGCGACGAGCAGTACTTC
-	TRBV11-2	-	TRBJ2-7	CASSFRRSYEQYF	TGTGCCAGCAGCTTTAGGAGATCCTACGAGCAGTACTTC
TRBD1	TRBV5-1	-	TRBJ1-1	CASSLTGTGVGTEAFF	TGCGCCAGCAGCTTGACCGGGACAGGGGTGGGCACTGAAGCTTTCTTT
TRBD2	TRBV7-3	-	TRBJ2-5	CASSPTSGSRETQYF	TGTGCCAGCAGCCCAACTAGCGGGAGCAGGGAGACCCAGTACTTC
-	TRBV29-1	-	TRBJ1-3	CSVVLVSGNTIYF	TGCAGCGTTGTTCTGGTCTCTGGAAACACCATATATTTT
-	TRBV7-8	-	TRBJ1-4	CASSLEGRSNEKLFF	TGTGCCAGCAGCTTAGAGGGCAGGTCTAATGAAAAACTGTTTTTT
-	TRBV29-1	-	TRBJ2-1	CSVEDSGSNEQFF	TGCAGCGTTGAAGATTCCGGATCCAATGAGCAGTTCTTC
TRBD1	TRBV11-1	-	TRBJ2-3	CASSRGRDRGLDTQYF	TGTGCCAGCAGCCGAGGCCGGGACAGGGGTCTGGATACGCAGTATTTT
TRBD2	TRBV7-9	-	TRBJ2-5	CASSLESSGSGFQETQYF	TGTGCCAGCAGCTTAGAGTCTAGCGGGAGTGGGTTCCAAGAGACCCAGTACTTC
-	TRBV3-1/TRBV3-2	-	TRBJ1-3	CASSQGQGNTIYF	TGTGCCAGCAGCCAGGGGCAAGGAAACACCATATATTTT
-	TRBV19	-	TRBJ2-7	CASSIVLAYEQYF	TGTGCCAGTAGTATAGTGCTAGCCTACGAGCAGTACTTC